This T cell receptor (beta chain) was sequenced in a study of OX40 agonist ivuxolimab in advanced cancers. A note on the overall study: The costimulatory receptor OX40 (CD134) was targeted by ivuxolimab, a fully human IgG2 agonistic monoclonal antibody. Intravenous ivuxolimab was administered to patients every 2 weeks at six dose levels: 0.01, 0.1, 0.3, 1.5, 3 and 10 mg/kg. Among the 50 to 55 dose-escalation patients, about 19 had hepatocellular carcinoma, roughly 15 melanoma, 9 renal cell carcinoma and 9 head and neck cancer. The dose-escalation cohort was roughly 83% male with a mean age of approximately 60 years, ranging from roughly 23 to 79. Patients were allowed to have had prior anti-PD-1, anti-PD-L1 or anti-CTLA-4 therapy, and more than 30% of the dose-escalation patients had previously received checkpoint inhibitors. Partial responses were achieved by three dose-escalation patients, of whom one had hepatocellular carcinoma and two had cutaneous melanoma. Peripheral TCRbeta sequencing aimed to test whether ivuxolimab altered TCR sequence diversity and caused clonal T-cell expansion. The paper reports the monotherapy dose-escalation portion (N of about 52 patients) of the phase I ivuxolimab trial. The study at large found these results: Clonal expansion of both CD4+ and CD8+ blood T cells was observed from baseline to week 6 at doses 0.1 to 3.0 mg/kg. On average, CD8+ T cells showed more expanded clones than CD4+ T cells after ivuxolimab. Partial responders in the 0.1-3.0 mg/kg groups had among the lowest normalized peripheral clonal expansion, especially among CD8+ T cells. The antigen specificity of the clonally expanded peripheral T cells was not determined. Low levels of normalized T-cell clonal expansion were also seen in some patients who did not respond.

To note about this clone: What antigen it recognizes has not been identified. Nothing much larger sits one base from this clone, and base qualities are not available.

To sequence the TCRbeta CDR3 region, genomic DNA was isolated from the sorted cells. TCRbeta CDR3 regions were sequenced using the immunoSEQ Assay. The table was pulled from immuneACCESS by TCRdb, which kept in-frame rearrangements only. Such tables lose some clones; where checked, under half of the loss comes from unresolved V genes, and the rest has no known cause. This sample gives over 35,000 clones in total; 80% to 90% of them show up just once. Roughly 36% of the sample lies in the top ten. CDR1 and CDR2 were assigned from the germline V gene as SGHRS and YFSETQ. Inclusive of the bounding cysteine and phenylalanine, the CDR3 is 15 residues long. Only the CDR3 portion is preserved as DNA: 45 bases, with reading frame beginning at the first base. Trimming removed 4 bases from V and 3 bases from J, leaving 13 bases between the germline ends. The trial excluded patients who had a history of autoimmune disease or who were on systemic immunosuppression. Peripheral blood for TCR sequencing was drawn from every dose cohort at baseline, at cycle 4 day 1 and at cycle 7 day 1. Samples came from an open-label, multicenter, first-in-human phase I dose-escalation trial of ivuxolimab. The trial enrolled adults with locally advanced or metastatic head and neck squamous cell, hepatocellular, melanoma or renal cell carcinoma. Before TCR sequencing, CD4+ T cells and CD8+ T cells were sorted from peripheral blood as separate populations.

The rearrangement joined TRBV5-1 to TRBJ1-4; the D region possibly corresponds to TRBD1 (6 bases align). The sequence derives from an adult with an advanced solid tumor such as melanoma, head and neck, liver or kidney cancer. Sequencing used CD4+ or CD8+ T cells sorted from blood, obtained in a trial of the OX40 agonist ivuxolimab. The CDR3 sequence is CASSPRGGPNEKLFF. The DNA sequence is TGCGCCAGCAGCCCCCGGGGGGGCCCTAATGAAAAACTGTTTTTT.